This paragraph reports one TCR beta chain. Its antigen is unidentified. The method was immunoSEQ multiplex PCR; TCRdb's version includes in-frame clones alone and lacks a portion of them. The sample lists just over 7,000 clones; around two thirds were seen once. This entry comes from a study of CD8 T cell repertoires and HIV-1 epitope variants. Study in general: Separate wells received one of Twenty-five Gag or Nef variant peptides.

The study's findings and limits: Nef KF9 drew roughly 5 clonotypes and HW9 one, without TAALDMSHF responses.

V was cut by 5 bases and J by 1 base, with 14 bases left in between. CDR3 length: 15 residues. Per germline, CDR1 SGHTA and CDR2 FQGTGA. Sequencing was performed on cultured CD8+ T cells derived from PBMCs. This sequence originates from a male donor with HIV. V is TRBV7-3 and J is TRBJ1-1; D gene unclear. This CDR3 reads CASSLHPAGNTEAFF. In DNA form, the CDR3 reads TGTGCCAGCAGCCTCCACCCCGCGGGGAACACTGAAGCTTTCTTT.